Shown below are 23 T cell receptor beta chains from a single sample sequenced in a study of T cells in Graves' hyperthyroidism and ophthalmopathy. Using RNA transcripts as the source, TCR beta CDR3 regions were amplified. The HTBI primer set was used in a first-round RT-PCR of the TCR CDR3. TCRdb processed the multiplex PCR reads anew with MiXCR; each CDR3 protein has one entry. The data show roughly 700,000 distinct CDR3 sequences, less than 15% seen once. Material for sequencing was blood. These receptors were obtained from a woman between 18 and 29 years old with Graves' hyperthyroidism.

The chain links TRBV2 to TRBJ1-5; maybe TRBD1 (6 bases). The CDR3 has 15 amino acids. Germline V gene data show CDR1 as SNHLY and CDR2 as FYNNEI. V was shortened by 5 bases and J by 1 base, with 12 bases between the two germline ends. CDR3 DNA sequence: TGTGCCAGCAGTATTCACAGGGAGAGCAATCAGCCCCAGCATTTT. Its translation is CASSIHRESNQPQHF.

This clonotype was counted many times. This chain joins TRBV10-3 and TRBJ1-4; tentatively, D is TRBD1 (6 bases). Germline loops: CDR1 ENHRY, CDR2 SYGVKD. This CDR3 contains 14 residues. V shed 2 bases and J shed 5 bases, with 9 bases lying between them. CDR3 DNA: TGTGCCATCAGTGAGACAGGGCCAAATGAAAAACTGTTTTTT. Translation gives CAISETGPNEKLFF.

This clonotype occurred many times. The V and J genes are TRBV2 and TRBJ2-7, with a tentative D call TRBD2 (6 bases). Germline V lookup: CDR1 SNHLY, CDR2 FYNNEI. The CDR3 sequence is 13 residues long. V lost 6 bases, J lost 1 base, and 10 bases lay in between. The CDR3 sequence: CASRGDWSYEQYF. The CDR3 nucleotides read TGTGCCAGCAGAGGGGACTGGTCCTACGAGCAGTACTTC.

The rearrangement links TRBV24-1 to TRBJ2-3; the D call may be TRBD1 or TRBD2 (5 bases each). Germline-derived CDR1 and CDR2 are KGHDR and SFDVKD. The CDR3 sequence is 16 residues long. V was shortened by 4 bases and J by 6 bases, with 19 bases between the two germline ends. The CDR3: CATSDPGTRLGDTQYF. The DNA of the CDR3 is TGTGCCACCAGTGACCCTGGGACGCGTCTGGGGGATACGCAGTATTTT.

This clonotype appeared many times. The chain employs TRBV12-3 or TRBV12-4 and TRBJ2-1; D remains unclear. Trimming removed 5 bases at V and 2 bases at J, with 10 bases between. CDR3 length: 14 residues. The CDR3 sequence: CASSPHGAYNEQFF. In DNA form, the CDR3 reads TGTGCCAGCAGTCCCCATGGAGCCTACAATGAGCAGTTCTTC.

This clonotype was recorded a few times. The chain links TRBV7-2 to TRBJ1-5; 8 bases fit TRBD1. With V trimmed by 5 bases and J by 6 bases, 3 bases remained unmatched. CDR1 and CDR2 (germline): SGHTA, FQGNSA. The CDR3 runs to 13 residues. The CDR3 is CASSDRGGQPQHF. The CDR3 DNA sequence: TGTGCCAGCAGCGACAGGGGCGGTCAGCCCCAGCATTTT.

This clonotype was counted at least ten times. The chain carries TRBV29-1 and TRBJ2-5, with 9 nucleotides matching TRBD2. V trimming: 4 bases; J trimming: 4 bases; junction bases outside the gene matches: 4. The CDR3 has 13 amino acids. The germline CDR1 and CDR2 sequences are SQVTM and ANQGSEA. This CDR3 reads CSVVAGGSETQYF. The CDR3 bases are TGCAGCGTTGTCGCGGGAGGGTCAGAGACCCAGTACTTC.

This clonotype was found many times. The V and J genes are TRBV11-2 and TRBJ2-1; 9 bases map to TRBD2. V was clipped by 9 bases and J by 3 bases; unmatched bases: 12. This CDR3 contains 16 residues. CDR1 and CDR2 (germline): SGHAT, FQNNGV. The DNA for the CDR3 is TGTGCCAGTGAATCAGCGGCTAGCGGGGTCTACAATGAGCAGTTCTTC. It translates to CASESAASGVYNEQFF.

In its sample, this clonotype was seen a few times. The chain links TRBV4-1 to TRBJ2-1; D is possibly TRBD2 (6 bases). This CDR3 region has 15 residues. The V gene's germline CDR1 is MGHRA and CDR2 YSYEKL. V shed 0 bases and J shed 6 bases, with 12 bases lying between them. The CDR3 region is CASSQEPLALNEQFF. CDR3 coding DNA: TGCGCCAGCAGCCAAGAACCCCTAGCGCTCAATGAGCAGTTCTTC.

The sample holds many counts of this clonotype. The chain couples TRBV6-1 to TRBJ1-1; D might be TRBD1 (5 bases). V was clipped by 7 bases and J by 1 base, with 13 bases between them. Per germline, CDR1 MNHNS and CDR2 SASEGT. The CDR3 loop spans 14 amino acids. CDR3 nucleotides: TGTGCCAGCACCTCAGGGAGTTGGAACACTGAAGCTTTCTTT. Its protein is CASTSGSWNTEAFF.

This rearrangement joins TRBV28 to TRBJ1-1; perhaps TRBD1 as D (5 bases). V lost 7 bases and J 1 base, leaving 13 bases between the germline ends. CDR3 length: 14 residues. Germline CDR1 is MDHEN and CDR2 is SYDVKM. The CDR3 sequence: CASNRLSSNTEAFF. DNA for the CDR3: TGTGCCAGCAACAGGCTTTCGTCGAACACTGAAGCTTTCTTT.

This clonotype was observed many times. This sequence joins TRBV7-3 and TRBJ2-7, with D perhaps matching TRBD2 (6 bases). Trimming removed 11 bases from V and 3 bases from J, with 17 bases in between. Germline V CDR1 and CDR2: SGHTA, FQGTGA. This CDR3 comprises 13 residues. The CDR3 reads CALWGDLHYEQYF. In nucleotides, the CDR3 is TGTGCCTTGTGGGGGGACCTTCACTACGAGCAGTACTTC.

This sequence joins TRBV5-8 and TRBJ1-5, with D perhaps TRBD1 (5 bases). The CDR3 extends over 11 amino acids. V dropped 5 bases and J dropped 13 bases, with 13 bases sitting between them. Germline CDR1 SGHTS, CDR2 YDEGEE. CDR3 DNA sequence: TGTGCCAGCAGAAGGGACCGACAGCAGCATTTT. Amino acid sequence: CASRRDRQQHF.

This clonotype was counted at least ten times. As DNA, the CDR3 is TGCAGTGCTAGCAGCATGAACACTGAAGCTTTCTTT. This sequence encodes CSASSMNTEAFF. The genes are TRBV20-1 and TRBJ1-1, with unresolved D. Trimming took off 3 bases at V and 0 bases at J, with 5 bases between the two ends. CDR1 and CDR2 from the germline V gene are DFQATT and SNEGSKA (reference sequence). The CDR3 covers 12 residues.

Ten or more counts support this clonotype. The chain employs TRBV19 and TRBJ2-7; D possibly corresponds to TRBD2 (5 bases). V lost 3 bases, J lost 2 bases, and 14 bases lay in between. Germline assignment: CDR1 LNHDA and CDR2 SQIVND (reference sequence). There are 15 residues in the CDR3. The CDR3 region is CASSIGMWQAYEQYF. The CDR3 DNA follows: TGTGCCAGTAGTATCGGGATGTGGCAGGCCTACGAGCAGTACTTC.

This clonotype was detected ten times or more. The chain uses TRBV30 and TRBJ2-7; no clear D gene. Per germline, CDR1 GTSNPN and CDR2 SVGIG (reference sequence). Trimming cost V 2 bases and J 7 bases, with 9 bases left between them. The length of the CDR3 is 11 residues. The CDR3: CAWSTNGEQYF. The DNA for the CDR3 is TGTGCCTGGAGTACCAATGGGGAGCAGTACTTC.

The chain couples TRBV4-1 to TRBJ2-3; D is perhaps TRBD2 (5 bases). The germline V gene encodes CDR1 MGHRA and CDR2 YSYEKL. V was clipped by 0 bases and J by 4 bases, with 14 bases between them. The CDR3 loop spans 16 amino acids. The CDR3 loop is CASSQERALGADTQYF. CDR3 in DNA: TGCGCCAGCAGCCAAGAGCGGGCATTGGGCGCAGATACGCAGTATTTT.

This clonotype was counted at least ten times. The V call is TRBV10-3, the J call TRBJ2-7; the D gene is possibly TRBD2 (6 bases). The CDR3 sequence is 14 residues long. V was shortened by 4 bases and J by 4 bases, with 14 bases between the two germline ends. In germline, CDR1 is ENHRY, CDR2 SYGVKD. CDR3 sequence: CAISGGEVGYEQYF. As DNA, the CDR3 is TGTGCCATCAGTGGGGGGGAGGTCGGATACGAGCAGTACTTC.

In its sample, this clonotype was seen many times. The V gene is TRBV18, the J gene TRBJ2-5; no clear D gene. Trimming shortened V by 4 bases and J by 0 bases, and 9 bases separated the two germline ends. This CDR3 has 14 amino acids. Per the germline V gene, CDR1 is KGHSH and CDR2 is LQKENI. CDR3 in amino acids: CASSQVPHQETQYF. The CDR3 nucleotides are TGTGCCAGCTCACAGGTCCCCCACCAAGAGACCCAGTACTTC.

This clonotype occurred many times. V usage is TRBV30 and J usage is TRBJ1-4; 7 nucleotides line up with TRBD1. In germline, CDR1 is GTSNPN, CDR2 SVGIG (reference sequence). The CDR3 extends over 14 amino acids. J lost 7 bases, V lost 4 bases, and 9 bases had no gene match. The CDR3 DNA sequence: TGTGCCTGGACCCAAAAGGGGACAGTTGAAAAACTGTTTTTT. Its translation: CAWTQKGTVEKLFF.

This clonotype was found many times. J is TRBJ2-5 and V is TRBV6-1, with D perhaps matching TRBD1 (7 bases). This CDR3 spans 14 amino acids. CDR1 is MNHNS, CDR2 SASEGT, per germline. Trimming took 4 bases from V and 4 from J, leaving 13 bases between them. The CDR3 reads CASSGRDRVETQYF. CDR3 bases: TGTGCCAGCAGTGGGAGGGACAGAGTAGAGACCCAGTACTTC.

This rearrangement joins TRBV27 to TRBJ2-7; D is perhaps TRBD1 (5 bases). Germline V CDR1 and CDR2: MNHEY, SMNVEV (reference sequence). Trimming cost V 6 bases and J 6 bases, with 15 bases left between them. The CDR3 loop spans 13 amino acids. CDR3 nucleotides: TGTGCCAGCAGCTCACTTCAGGGCATCGAGCAGTACTTC. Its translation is CASSSLQGIEQYF.

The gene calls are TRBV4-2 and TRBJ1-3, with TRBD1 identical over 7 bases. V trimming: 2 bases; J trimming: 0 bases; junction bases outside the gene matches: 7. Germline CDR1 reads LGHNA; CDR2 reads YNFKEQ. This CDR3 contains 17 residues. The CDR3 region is CASSQRPGTASGNTIYF. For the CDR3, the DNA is TGTGCCAGCAGCCAACGTCCCGGGACAGCCTCTGGAAACACCATATATTTT.